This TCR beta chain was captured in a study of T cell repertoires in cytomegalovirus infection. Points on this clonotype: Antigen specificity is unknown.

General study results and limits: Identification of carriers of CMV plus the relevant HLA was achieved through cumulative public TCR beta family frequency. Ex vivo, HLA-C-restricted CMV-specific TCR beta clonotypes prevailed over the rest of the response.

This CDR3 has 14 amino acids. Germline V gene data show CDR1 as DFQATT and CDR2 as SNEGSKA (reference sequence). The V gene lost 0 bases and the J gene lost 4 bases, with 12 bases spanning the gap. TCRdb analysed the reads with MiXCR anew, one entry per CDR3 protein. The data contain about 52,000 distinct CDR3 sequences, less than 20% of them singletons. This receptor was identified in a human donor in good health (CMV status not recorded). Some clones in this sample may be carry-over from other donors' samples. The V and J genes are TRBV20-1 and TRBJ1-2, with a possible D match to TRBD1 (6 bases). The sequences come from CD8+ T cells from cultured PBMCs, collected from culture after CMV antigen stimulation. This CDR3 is CSARDPGGGYGYTF. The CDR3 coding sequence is TGCAGTGCTAGAGATCCCGGAGGGGGCTATGGCTACACCTTC.